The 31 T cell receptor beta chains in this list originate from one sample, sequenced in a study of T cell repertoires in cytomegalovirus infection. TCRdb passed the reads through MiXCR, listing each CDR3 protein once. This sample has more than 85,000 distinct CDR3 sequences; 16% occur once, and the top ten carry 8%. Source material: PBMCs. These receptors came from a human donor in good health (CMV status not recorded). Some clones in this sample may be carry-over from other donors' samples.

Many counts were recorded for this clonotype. The CDR3 loop is CASTLSGHNYGYTF. The CDR3 region has the DNA TGTGCCAGCACCCTCAGCGGGCATAACTATGGCTACACCTTC. The gene calls are TRBV12-3 or TRBV12-4 and TRBJ1-2; D not resolved. Trimming took off 7 bases at V and 1 base at J, with 13 bases between the two ends. The CDR3 extends over 14 amino acids.

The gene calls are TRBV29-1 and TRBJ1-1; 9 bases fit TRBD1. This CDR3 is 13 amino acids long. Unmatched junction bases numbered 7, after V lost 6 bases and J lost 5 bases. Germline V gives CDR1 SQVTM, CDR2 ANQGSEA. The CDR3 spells CSVITGGLTEAFF. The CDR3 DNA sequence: TGCAGCGTGATAACAGGGGGCTTAACTGAAGCTTTCTTT.

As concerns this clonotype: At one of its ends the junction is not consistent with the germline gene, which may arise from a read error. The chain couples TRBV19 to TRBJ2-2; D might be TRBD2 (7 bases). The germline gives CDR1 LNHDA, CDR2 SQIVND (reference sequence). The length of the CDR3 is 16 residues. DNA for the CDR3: TGTTCCAGTAGTAGCTTGATGGGGGGGCCTTCCCGGGAGCTGTTTTTT. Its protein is CSSSSLMGGPSRELFF.

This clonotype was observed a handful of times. CDR3 DNA: TGTGCCAGCAGCTTAGATAGAAATGGCTACACCTTC. Translated, it gives CASSLDRNGYTF. The rearrangement joins TRBV7-8 to TRBJ1-2; D gene ambiguous. The germline gives CDR1 SGHVS, CDR2 FQNEAQ. Trimming took off 1 base at V and 6 bases at J, with 6 bases between the two ends. The CDR3 spans 12 residues.

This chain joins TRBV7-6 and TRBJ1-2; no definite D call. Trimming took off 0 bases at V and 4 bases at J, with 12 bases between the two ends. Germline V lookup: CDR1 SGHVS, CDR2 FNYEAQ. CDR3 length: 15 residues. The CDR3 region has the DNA TGTGCCAGCAGCTTAGCTCGGGGTTCAGGCTATGGCTACACCTTC. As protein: CASSLARGSGYGYTF.

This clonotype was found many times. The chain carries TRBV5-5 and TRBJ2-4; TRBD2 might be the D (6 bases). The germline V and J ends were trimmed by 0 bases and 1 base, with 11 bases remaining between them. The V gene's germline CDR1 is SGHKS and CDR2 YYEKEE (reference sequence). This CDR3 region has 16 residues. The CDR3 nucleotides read TGTGCCAGCAGCTTGGATCCGGCGGGGGCCAAAAACATTCAGTACTTC. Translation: CASSLDPAGAKNIQYF.

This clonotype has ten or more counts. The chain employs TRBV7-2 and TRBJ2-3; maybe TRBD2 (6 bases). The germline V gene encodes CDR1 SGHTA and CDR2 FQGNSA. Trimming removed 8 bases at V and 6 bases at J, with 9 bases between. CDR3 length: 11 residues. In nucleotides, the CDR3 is TGTGCCAGCGGCGGGGCCGATACGCAGTATTTT. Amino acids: CASGGADTQYF. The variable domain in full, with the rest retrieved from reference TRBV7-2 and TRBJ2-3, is GAGVSQSPSNKVTEKGKDVELRCDPISGHTALYWYRQSLGQGLEFLIYFQGNSAPDKSGLPSDRFSAERTGGSVSTLTIQRTQQEDSAVYLCASGGADTQYFGPGTRLTVL.

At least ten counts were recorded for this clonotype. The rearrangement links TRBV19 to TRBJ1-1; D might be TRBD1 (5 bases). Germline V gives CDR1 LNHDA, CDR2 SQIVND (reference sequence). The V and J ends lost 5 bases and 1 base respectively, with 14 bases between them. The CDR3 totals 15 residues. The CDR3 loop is CASSGGTGRNTEAFF. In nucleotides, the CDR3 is TGTGCCAGTAGTGGGGGGACGGGTCGGAACACTGAAGCTTTCTTT.

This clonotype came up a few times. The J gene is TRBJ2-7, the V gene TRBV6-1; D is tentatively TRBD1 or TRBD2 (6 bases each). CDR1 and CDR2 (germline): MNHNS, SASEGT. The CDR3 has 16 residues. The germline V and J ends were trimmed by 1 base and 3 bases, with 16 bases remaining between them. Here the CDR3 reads CASSEEYGGGSYEQYF. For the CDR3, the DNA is TGTGCCAGCAGTGAAGAGTATGGAGGGGGGAGCTACGAGCAGTACTTC.

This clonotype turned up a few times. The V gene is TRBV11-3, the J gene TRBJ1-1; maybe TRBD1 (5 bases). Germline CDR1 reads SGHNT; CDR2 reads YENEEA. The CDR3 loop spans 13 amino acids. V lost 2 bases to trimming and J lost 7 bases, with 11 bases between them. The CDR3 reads CASSLIRGGEAFF. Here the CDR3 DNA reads TGTGCCAGCAGCTTAATTCGGGGGGGTGAAGCTTTCTTT.

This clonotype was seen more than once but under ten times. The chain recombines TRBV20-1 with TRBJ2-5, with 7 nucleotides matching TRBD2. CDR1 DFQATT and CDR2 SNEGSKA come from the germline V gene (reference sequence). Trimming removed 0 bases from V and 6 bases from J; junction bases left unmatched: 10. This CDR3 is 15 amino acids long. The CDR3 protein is CSARDGSGVRKTQYF. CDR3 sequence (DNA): TGCAGTGCTAGAGACGGGAGCGGGGTCAGGAAGACCCAGTACTTC.

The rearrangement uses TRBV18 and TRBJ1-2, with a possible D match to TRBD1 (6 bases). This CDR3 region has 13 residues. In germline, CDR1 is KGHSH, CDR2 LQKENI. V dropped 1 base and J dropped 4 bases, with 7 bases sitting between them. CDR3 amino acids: CASSPLTGYGYTF. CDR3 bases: TGTGCCAGCTCACCACTGACAGGCTATGGCTACACCTTC.

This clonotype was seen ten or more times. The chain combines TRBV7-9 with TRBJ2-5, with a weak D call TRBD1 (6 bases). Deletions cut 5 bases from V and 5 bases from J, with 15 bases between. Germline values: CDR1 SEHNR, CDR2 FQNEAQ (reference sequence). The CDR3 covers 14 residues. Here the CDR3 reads CASSKTGPGETQYF. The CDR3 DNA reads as TGTGCCAGCAGCAAGACAGGCCCCGGGGAGACCCAGTACTTC.

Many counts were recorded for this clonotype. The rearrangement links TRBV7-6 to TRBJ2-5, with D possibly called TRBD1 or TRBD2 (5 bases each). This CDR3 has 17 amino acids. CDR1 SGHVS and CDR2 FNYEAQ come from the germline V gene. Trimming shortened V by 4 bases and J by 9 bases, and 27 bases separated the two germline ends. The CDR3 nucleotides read TGTGCCAGCAGCTCCGAACAGGTCGGGGCCATCCCCCAGGCCCAGTACTTC. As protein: CASSSEQVGAIPQAQYF.

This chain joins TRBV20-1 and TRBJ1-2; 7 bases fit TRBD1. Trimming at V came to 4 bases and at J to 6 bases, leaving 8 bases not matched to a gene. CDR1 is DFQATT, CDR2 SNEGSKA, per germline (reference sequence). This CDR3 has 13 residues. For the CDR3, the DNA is TGCAGTGCTATGGGGGAAACAGGGGATGGCTACACCTTC. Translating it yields CSAMGETGDGYTF.

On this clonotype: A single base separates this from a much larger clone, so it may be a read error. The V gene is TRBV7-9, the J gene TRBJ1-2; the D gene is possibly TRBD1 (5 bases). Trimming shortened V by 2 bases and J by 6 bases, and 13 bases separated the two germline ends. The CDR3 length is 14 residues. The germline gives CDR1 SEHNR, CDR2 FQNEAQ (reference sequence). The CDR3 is CASSLRVGENGYTF. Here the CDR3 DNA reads TGTGCCAGCAGCTTAAGAGTGGGGGAGAATGGCTACACCTTC. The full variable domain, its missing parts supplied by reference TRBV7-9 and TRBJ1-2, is DTGVSQNPRHKITKRGQNVTFRCDPISEHNRLYWYRQTLGQGPEFLTYFQNEAQLEKSRLLSDRFSAERPKGSFSTLEIQRTEQGDSAMYLCASSLRVGENGYTFGSGTRLTVV.

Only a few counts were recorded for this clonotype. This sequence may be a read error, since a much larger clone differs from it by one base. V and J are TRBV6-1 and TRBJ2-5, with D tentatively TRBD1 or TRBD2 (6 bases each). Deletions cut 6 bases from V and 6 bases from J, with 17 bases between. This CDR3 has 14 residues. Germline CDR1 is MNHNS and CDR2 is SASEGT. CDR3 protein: CASSRSGGTQTQYF. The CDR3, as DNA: TGTGCCAGCAGCCGGAGTGGGGGGACACAGACCCAGTACTTC.

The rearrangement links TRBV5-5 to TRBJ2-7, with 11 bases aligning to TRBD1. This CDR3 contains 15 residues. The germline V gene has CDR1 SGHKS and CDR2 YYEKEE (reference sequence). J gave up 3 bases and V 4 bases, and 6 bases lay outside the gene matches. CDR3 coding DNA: TGTGCCAGCAGCGTGCGGACAGGGGGCAACTACGAGCAGTACTTC. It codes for CASSVRTGGNYEQYF.

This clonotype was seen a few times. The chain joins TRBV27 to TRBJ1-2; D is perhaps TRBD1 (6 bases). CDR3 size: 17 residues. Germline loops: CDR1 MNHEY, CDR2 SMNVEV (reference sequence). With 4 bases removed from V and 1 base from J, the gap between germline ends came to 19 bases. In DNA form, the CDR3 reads TGTGCCAGCAGTTCCTTATTACAGGGCCCCCTTAACTATGGCTACACCTTC. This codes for CASSSLLQGPLNYGYTF.

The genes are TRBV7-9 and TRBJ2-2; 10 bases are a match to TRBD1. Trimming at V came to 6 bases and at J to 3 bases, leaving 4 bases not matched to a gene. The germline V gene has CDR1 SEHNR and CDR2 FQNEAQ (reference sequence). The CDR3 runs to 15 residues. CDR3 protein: CASSYGQGDTGELFF. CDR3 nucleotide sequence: TGTGCCAGCAGTTATGGACAGGGGGACACCGGGGAGCTGTTTTTT. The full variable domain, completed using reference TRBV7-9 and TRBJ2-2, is DTGVSQNPRHKITKRGQNVTFRCDPISEHNRLYWYRQTLGQGPEFLTYFQNEAQLEKSRLLSDRFSAERPKGSFSTLEIQRTEQGDSAMYLCASSYGQGDTGELFFGEGSRLTVL.

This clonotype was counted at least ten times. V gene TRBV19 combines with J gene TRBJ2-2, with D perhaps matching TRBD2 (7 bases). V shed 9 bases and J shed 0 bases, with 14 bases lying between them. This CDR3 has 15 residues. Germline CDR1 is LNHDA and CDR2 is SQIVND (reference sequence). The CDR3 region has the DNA TGTGCCAGAAGAAGGGGGGGGGCGAACACCGGGGAGCTGTTTTTT. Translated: CARRRGGANTGELFF.

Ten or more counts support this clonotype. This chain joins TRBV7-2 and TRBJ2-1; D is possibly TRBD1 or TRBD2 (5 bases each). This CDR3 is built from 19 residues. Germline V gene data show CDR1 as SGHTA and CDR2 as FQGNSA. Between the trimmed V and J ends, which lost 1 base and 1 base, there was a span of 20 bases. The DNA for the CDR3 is TGTGCCAGCAGCTTAGGACCTTCTTCGGGACGGGCTTCCTACAATGAGCAGTTCTTC. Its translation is CASSLGPSSGRASYNEQFF.

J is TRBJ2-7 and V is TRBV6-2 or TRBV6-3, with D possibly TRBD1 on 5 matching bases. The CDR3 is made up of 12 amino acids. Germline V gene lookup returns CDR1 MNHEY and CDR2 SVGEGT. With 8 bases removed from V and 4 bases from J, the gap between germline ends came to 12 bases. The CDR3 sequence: CASAGLVYEQYF. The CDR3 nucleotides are TGTGCCAGCGCAGGGCTGGTTTACGAGCAGTACTTC.

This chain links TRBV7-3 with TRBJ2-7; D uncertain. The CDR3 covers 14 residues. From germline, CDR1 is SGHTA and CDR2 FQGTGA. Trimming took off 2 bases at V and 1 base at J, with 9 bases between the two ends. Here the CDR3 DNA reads TGTGCCAGCAGCTTAGAGGAGATTTCCTACGAGCAGTACTTC. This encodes CASSLEEISYEQYF.

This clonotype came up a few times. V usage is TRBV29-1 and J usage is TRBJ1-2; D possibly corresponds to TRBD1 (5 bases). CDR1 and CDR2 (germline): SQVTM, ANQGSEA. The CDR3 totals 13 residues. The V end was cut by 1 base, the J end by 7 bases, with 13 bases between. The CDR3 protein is CSVEGGDLGGYTF. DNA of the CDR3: TGCAGCGTTGAAGGCGGGGACCTCGGTGGCTACACCTTC. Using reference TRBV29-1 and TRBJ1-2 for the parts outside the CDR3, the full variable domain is SAVISQKPSRDICQRGTSLTIQCQVDSQVTMMFWYRQQPGQSLTLIATANQGSEATYESGFVIDKFPISRPNLTFSTLTVSNMSPEDSSIYLCSVEGGDLGGYTFGSGTRLTVV.

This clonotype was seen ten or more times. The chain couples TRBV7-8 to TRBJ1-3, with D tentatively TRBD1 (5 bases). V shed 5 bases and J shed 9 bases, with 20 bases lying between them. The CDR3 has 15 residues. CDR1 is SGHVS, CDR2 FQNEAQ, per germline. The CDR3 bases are TGTGCCAGCAGCCCCCAAACAGGATCCACCACCACCATATATTTT. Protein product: CASSPQTGSTTTIYF.

CDR3 nucleotide sequence: TGTGCCAGCGGCGAGACAGGGGCCAAGGTGGAGACCCAGTACTTC. It encodes CASGETGAKVETQYF. The chain links TRBV2 to TRBJ2-5; 8 positions agree with TRBD1. The germline CDR1 and CDR2 sequences are SNHLY and FYNNEI. V shed 8 bases and J 5 bases; nucleotides not matched to a gene: 13. This CDR3 spans 15 amino acids.

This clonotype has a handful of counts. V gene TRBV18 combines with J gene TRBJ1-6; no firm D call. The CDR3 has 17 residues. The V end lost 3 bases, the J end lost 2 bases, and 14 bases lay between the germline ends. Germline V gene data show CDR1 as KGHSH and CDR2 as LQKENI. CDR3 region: CASSPDWLGAYNSPLHF. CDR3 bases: TGTGCCAGCTCACCGGATTGGTTGGGAGCCTATAATTCACCCCTCCACTTT. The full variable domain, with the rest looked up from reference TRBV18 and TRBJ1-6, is NAGVMQNPRHLVRRRGQEARLRCSPMKGHSHVYWYRQLPEEGLKFMVYLQKENIIDESGMPKERFSAEFPKEGPSILRIQQVVRGDSAAYFCASSPDWLGAYNSPLHFGNGTRLTVT.

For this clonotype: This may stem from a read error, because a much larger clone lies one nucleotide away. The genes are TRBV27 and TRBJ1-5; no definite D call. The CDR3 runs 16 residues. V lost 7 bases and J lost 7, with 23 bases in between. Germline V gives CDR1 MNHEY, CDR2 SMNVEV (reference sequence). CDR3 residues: CASTPGGSGLRQPQHF. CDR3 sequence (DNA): TGTGCCAGCACCCCTGGTGGGTCCGGGCTTCGGCAGCCCCAGCATTTT.

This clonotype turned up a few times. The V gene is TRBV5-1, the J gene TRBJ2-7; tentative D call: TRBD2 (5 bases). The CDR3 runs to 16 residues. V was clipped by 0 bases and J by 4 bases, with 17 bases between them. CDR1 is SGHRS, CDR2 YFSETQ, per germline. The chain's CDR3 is CASSLGRGSVWYEQYF. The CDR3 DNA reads TGCGCCAGCAGCTTGGGACGGGGATCTGTATGGTACGAGCAGTACTTC. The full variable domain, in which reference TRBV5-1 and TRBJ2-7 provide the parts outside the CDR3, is KAGVTQTPRYLIKTRGQQVTLSCSPISGHRSVSWYQQTPGQGLQFLFEYFSETQRNKGNFPGRFSGRQFSNSRSEMNVSTLELGDSALYLCASSLGRGSVWYEQYFGPGTRLTVT.

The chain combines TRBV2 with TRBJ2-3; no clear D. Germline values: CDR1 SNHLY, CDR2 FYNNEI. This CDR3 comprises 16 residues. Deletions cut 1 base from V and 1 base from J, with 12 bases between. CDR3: CASSEGGYVGTDTQYF. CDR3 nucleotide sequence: TGTGCCAGCAGTGAAGGGGGTTATGTGGGCACAGATACGCAGTATTTT. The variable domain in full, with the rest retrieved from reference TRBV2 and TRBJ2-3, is EPEVTQTPSHQVTQMGQEVILRCVPISNHLYFYWYRQILGQKVEFLVSFYNNEISEKSEIFDDQFSVERPDGSNFTLKIRSTKLEDSAMYFCASSEGGYVGTDTQYFGPGTRLTVL.